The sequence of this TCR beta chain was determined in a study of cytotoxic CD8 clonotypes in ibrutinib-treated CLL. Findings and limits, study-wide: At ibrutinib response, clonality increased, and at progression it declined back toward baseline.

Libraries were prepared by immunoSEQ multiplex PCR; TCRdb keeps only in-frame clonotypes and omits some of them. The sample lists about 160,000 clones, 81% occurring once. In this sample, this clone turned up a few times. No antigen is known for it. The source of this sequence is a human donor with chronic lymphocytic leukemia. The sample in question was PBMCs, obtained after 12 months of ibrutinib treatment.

CDR3 protein: CASRPQGANYGYTF. CDR3 nucleotide sequence: TGTGCCAGCAGACCACAGGGGGCTAACTATGGCTACACCTTC. The chain carries TRBV7-9 and TRBJ1-2, with TRBD1 matching 8 bases. Germline V gene lookup returns CDR1 SEHNR and CDR2 FQNEAQ (reference sequence). Trimming took 6 bases from V and 0 from J; bases not matched to a gene: 3. This CDR3 spans 14 amino acids.